This entry describes one T cell receptor beta chain. Its specificity is unknown. Germline V lookup: CDR1 SGHKS, CDR2 YYEKEE (reference sequence). The V end was cut by 0 bases, the J end by 6 bases, with 9 bases between. The CDR3 has 13 residues. Construction of the TCR beta libraries employed iRepertoire HTBI primers in conjunction with Arm-PCR of CDR3 regions. TCRdb processed the multiplex PCR reads anew with MiXCR; each CDR3 protein has one entry. The sample lists some 230,000 distinct CDR3 sequences, about a sixth occurring once. The data stem from a study of regulatory T cells in long-lasting Graves disease. Study observations and caveats: Graves' patients with persistent disease showed TCR diversity lower than patients newly diagnosed.

The sample's time point: newly diagnosed GD, antithyroid drugs for less than 3 months. The TCR library was made from RNA extracted from PBMCs. Patients of an endocrinology department in Xi'an, China, were included. This chain connects TRBV5-5 to TRBJ1-1; D not certain. This receptor was obtained from a female donor with Graves disease. Sample: peripheral blood mononuclear cells (PBMCs), taken at new diagnosis, from a patient treated with antithyroid drugs. CDR3 loop: CASSLVAGAEAFF. The CDR3 DNA sequence: TGTGCCAGCAGCTTGGTAGCCGGGGCTGAAGCTTTCTTT.